One and the same sample provided the 28 T cell receptor beta chains below, sequenced in a study of CD8 T cells in ankylosing spondylitis (dated by TCRdb to the late 2010s). Study-level results and caveats: Blood from ankylosing spondylitis patients appeared to be characterized by a TCR beta motif made up of under ten highly homologous amino acid variants.

For these TCRs, the target antigens are not known. The library relied on 5' RACE. Sequenced using an Illumina HiSeq 2500. TCRdb's own reprocessing of the public reads used fastp at Q25 and MiXCR and kept productive beta chains. Rows with one shared CDR3 protein collapse into an entry with the most common genes and DNA. The sample profile shows around 770,000 distinct CDR3 sequences; over 15% of them were found once. Of the sample, 15% to 20% falls within the top ten clones. The sample consisted of blood, either unsorted or a sorted T cell fraction (not recorded which). The receptors stem from a male donor with ankylosing spondylitis.

This chain joins TRBV29-1 and TRBJ2-2; D possibly corresponds to TRBD1 (6 bases). V shed 5 bases and J shed 6 bases, with 13 bases lying between them. Per the germline V gene, CDR1 is SQVTM and CDR2 is ANQGSEA. The CDR3 runs 13 residues. CDR3 protein: CSVRTVVSGELFF. The CDR3 DNA is TGCAGCGTTAGGACAGTGGTGTCCGGGGAGCTGTTTTTT.

This clonotype was observed a handful of times. V usage is TRBV3-1 and J usage is TRBJ2-7; a weak D match, TRBD1 (5 bases). The CDR3 loop spans 12 amino acids. V was shortened by 4 bases and J by 6 bases, with 10 bases between the two germline ends. Germline values: CDR1 LGHDT, CDR2 YNNKEL (reference sequence). The CDR3, as DNA: TGTGCCAGCAGCCGCAGGGTGGGCGAGCAGTACTTC. This gives the protein CASSRRVGEQYF.

The chain has TRBV2 and TRBJ2-1; D remains ambiguous. Per the germline V gene, CDR1 is SNHLY and CDR2 is FYNNEI. V was pared by 5 bases and J by 4 bases, with 15 bases between. The length of the CDR3 is 15 residues. The CDR3 DNA is TGTGCCAGCAGTCGGGCTCAGACCATTTACAATGAGCAGTTCTTC. Protein product: CASSRAQTIYNEQFF.

The J gene is TRBJ2-1, the V gene TRBV4-3; D possibly corresponds to TRBD2 (5 bases). Germline V gene data show CDR1 as LGHNA and CDR2 as YSLEER. Trimming took 3 bases from V and 8 from J, leaving 14 bases between them. The CDR3 runs 14 residues. This chain's CDR3 is CASSQAPTRDEQFF. In DNA, the CDR3 is TGCGCCAGCAGCCAGGCCCCAACTAGGGATGAGCAGTTCTTC.

This clonotype was seen more than once but under ten times. V gene TRBV12-3 or TRBV12-4 combines with J gene TRBJ1-2; 9 bases match TRBD1. The CDR3 extends over 13 amino acids. V trimming: 5 bases; J trimming: 4 bases; junction bases outside the gene matches: 2. The CDR3 DNA sequence: TGTGCCAGCAGTCGGGACAGGGCCTATGGCTACACCTTC. Its protein product is CASSRDRAYGYTF.

This clonotype came up a few times. The chain couples TRBV21-1 to TRBJ2-1; the table calls TRBD2, which could not be checked here. TRBV21-1 is a listed pseudogene. The CDR3 spans 18 residues. This CDR3 reads CASSKEDYLPPAYNEQFF. The CDR3 coding sequence is TGTGCCAGCAGCAAAGAGGACTATTTGCCTCCAGCCTACAATGAGCAGTTCTTC.

This chain uses TRBV2 with TRBJ2-7, with D possibly TRBD2 on 5 matching bases. CDR1 and CDR2 (germline): SNHLY, FYNNEI. The CDR3 runs 14 residues. The ends were cut back, 6 bases at V and 2 bases at J, with 14 bases in the middle. The CDR3 DNA reads TGTGCCAGCAGCAACCCCGGGGTTACCTACGAGCAGTACTTC. Translation: CASSNPGVTYEQYF.

Notes on this clonotype: An end of the junction does not agree with germline; a read error may underlie this. The V and J genes are TRBV7-4 and TRBJ2-1; D is perhaps TRBD2 (6 bases). CDR3 size: 19 residues. The V gene's germline CDR1 is SGHVT and CDR2 SQSDAQ. CDR3 sequence reads: CTSSLGSRASAYSYNEQFF. For the CDR3, the DNA is TGTACCAGCAGTTTAGGGTCTAGGGCTAGCGCATACTCCTACAATGAGCAGTTCTTC.

V usage is TRBV4-2 and J usage is TRBJ1-1; D is uncertain. The V end lost 4 bases, the J end lost 3 bases, and 9 bases lay between the germline ends. There are 13 residues in the CDR3. From germline, CDR1 is LGHNA and CDR2 YNFKEQ. CDR3 sequence reads: CASSRNGDTEAFF. The CDR3 coding sequence is TGTGCCAGCAGCCGAAATGGAGACACTGAAGCTTTCTTT.

This clonotype turned up a few times. The chain couples TRBV5-6 to TRBJ1-1, with 10 nucleotides matching TRBD1. The V gene end was trimmed by 4 bases and the J gene end by 6 bases; junction bases not matched to a gene: 9. The CDR3 length is 15 residues. Germline V lookup: CDR1 SGHDT, CDR2 YYEEEE. This chain's CDR3 is CASSPGDRGQSEAFF. CDR3 DNA: TGTGCCAGCAGCCCTGGCGACAGGGGGCAATCTGAAGCTTTCTTT. Full variable domain (outside the CDR3, taken from reference TRBV5-6 and TRBJ1-1): DAGVTQSPTHLIKTRGQQVTLRCSPKSGHDTVSWYQQALGQGPQFIFQYYEEEERQRGNFPDRFSGHQFPNYSSELNVNALLLGDSALYLCASSPGDRGQSEAFFGQGTRLTVV.

The chain employs TRBV7-8 and TRBJ1-3; the D is unclear. This CDR3 has 16 amino acids. Deletions cut 5 bases from V and 4 bases from J, with 18 bases between. The germline V gene encodes CDR1 SGHVS and CDR2 FQNEAQ. The CDR3 loop is CASSPGREARGNTIYF. DNA for the CDR3: TGTGCCAGCAGCCCGGGGAGGGAGGCTCGCGGAAACACCATATATTTT.

Of note for this clonotype: Its ends do not fully match the called genes, so a read error is possible. This CDR3 reads CSSSQDIEQYF. The CDR3 coding sequence is TGTTCCAGCAGCCAAGACATAGAGCAGTACTTC. The chain links TRBV3-1 to TRBJ2-7; D unclear. Germline assignment: CDR1 LGHDT and CDR2 YNNKEL (reference sequence). The CDR3 sequence is 11 residues long.

The chain links TRBV20-1 to TRBJ2-1; tentative D call: TRBD2 (7 bases). This CDR3 contains 17 residues. Germline CDR1 is DFQATT and CDR2 is SNEGSKA (reference sequence). Trimming cost V 6 bases and J 4 bases, with 25 bases left between them. The CDR3 sequence: CSANGGGGGLLYNEQFF. DNA for the CDR3: TGCAGTGCCAATGGCGGGGGCGGGGGCCTTCTTTACAATGAGCAGTTCTTC.

This clonotype came up many times. The chain recombines TRBV29-1 with TRBJ2-7, with D possibly being TRBD2 (6 bases). This CDR3 comprises 11 residues. Germline V gives CDR1 SQVTM, CDR2 ANQGSEA. V gave up 5 bases and J gave up 7 bases, with 12 bases separating them. The CDR3 nucleotides are TGCAGCGTTCTTCGGAGGGATGAGCAGTACTTC. Its translation is CSVLRRDEQYF.

V usage is TRBV5-6 and J usage is TRBJ1-1; a possible D gene is TRBD1 (6 bases). Trimming removed 4 bases from V and 10 bases from J, with 23 bases in between. Germline CDR1 reads SGHDT; CDR2 reads YYEEEE. The CDR3 is made up of 15 amino acids. The CDR3 region is CASSSKTGSPGGAFF. The CDR3 bases are TGTGCCAGCAGCAGCAAGACAGGATCCCCCGGCGGAGCTTTCTTT.

The CDR3 reads CASSQEVALREQYF. CDR3 nucleotide sequence: TGTGCCAGCAGCCAAGAGGTAGCGCTAAGAGAGCAGTACTTC. This sequence joins TRBV4-2 and TRBJ2-7; D may be TRBD2 (5 bases). Between the trimmed V and J ends, which lost 0 bases and 7 bases, there was a span of 13 bases. The germline gives CDR1 LGHNA, CDR2 YNFKEQ. The CDR3 spans 14 residues.

This clonotype was detected only a few times. This sequence joins TRBV2 and TRBJ2-7; 9 bases align to TRBD2. Germline CDR1 SNHLY, CDR2 FYNNEI. The CDR3 covers 16 residues. V shed 3 bases, J shed 2 bases, and the junction held 8 bases outside the gene matches. This chain's CDR3 is CASSDISGGLTYEQYF. Written as DNA, the CDR3 is TGTGCCAGCAGTGATATTAGCGGGGGCCTGACCTACGAGCAGTACTTC.

The V and J genes are TRBV4-2 and TRBJ2-7; D may correspond to TRBD1 or TRBD2 (5 bases each). The CDR3 loop spans 14 amino acids. V lost 2 bases and J 2 bases, leaving 10 bases between the germline ends. The germline CDR1 and CDR2 sequences are LGHNA and YNFKEQ. CDR3 sequence: CASSQTGATYEQYF. The CDR3 region has the DNA TGTGCCAGCAGCCAAACCGGGGCCACCTACGAGCAGTACTTC.

This clonotype was observed a few times. This sequence joins TRBV12-3 or TRBV12-4 and TRBJ2-3, with 10 bases that match TRBD1. With V trimmed by 5 bases and J by 1 base, 9 bases remained unmatched. This CDR3 region has 17 residues. The CDR3 loop reads CASSPRDRGVGTDTQYF. The CDR3 DNA sequence: TGTGCCAGCAGTCCGAGGGACAGGGGCGTGGGCACAGATACGCAGTATTTT.

This clonotype has a handful of counts. The chain links TRBV3-1 to TRBJ2-5; D not certain. The germline CDR1 and CDR2 sequences are LGHDT and YNNKEL (reference sequence). The length of the CDR3 is 12 residues. Trimming pared 3 bases from V and 5 bases from J, leaving 7 bases between. The CDR3 DNA follows: TGTGCCAGCAGCCATACCCCGGAGACCCAGTACTTC. It translates to CASSHTPETQYF.

This clonotype showed up many times. The chain has TRBV20-1 and TRBJ2-2; D gene unclear. CDR1 is DFQATT and CDR2 is SNEGSKA in the germline V gene (reference sequence). Between the trimmed V and J ends, which lost 0 bases and 5 bases, there was a span of 7 bases. This CDR3 region has 13 residues. CDR3 sequence: CSARDRITGELFF. In DNA, the CDR3 is TGCAGTGCTAGAGATCGAATAACCGGGGAGCTGTTTTTT.

The chain carries TRBV27 and TRBJ2-1; 7 positions match TRBD2. The CDR3 runs 15 residues. The ends lost 2 bases at V and 4 bases at J; junction bases unmatched: 5. Per the germline V gene, CDR1 is MNHEY and CDR2 is SMNVEV (reference sequence). CDR3 DNA sequence: TGTGCCAGCAGTTTAGGTAGCGGGTTATACAATGAGCAGTTCTTC. Its protein product is CASSLGSGLYNEQFF.

This clonotype was counted a few times. This sequence joins TRBV7-2 and TRBJ2-3; D is tentatively TRBD1 or TRBD2 (5 bases each). Germline V gene lookup returns CDR1 SGHTA and CDR2 FQGNSA. Trimming pared 3 bases from V and 2 bases from J, leaving 9 bases between. This CDR3 is 14 amino acids long. CDR3 coding DNA: TGTGCCAGCAGCTTGGGACCTAACACAGATACGCAGTATTTT. As protein: CASSLGPNTDTQYF. Full variable domain (rest looked up from reference TRBV7-2 and TRBJ2-3): GAGVSQSPSNKVTEKGKDVELRCDPISGHTALYWYRQSLGQGLEFLIYFQGNSAPDKSGLPSDRFSAERTGGSVSTLTIQRTQQEDSAVYLCASSLGPNTDTQYFGPGTRLTVL.

This clonotype was seen at least ten times. The CDR3 coding sequence is TGTGCCAGCAGTCCCTCCGAAACTCGCACCGGGGAGCTGTTTTTT. Its protein product is CASSPSETRTGELFF. This chain connects TRBV12-3 or TRBV12-4 to TRBJ2-2; D call uncertain. This CDR3 contains 15 residues. The V end lost 5 bases, the J end lost 4 bases, and 14 bases lay between the germline ends.

This chain connects TRBV7-9 to TRBJ2-1, with 9 bases matching TRBD2. With V trimmed by 5 bases and J by 10 bases, 9 bases remained unmatched. The CDR3 has 14 amino acids. From germline, CDR1 is SEHNR and CDR2 FQNEAQ (reference sequence). The CDR3 bases are TGTGCCAGCAGCGGGATAGCGGGAGAAGGAGAGCAGTTCTTC. Protein product: CASSGIAGEGEQFF.

The chain combines TRBV11-2 with TRBJ2-7; a possible D gene is TRBD2 (5 bases). The CDR3 has 14 amino acids. In germline, CDR1 is SGHAT, CDR2 FQNNGV. Trimming pared 5 bases from V and 2 bases from J, leaving 13 bases between. The CDR3 protein is CASSQEGRTYEQYF. DNA of the CDR3: TGTGCCAGCAGCCAAGAGGGCAGAACCTACGAGCAGTACTTC. Full variable domain (missing parts from reference TRBV11-2 and TRBJ2-7): EAGVAQSPRYKIIEKRQSVAFWCNPISGHATLYWYQQILGQGPKLLIQFQNNGVVDDSQLPKDRFSAERLKGVDSTLKIQPAKLEDSAVYLCASSQEGRTYEQYFGPGTRLTVT.

This CDR3 is CSAKGSGVANTGELFF. In nucleotides, the CDR3 is TGCAGTGCTAAGGGGTCAGGAGTCGCGAACACCGGGGAGCTGTTTTTT. This chain connects TRBV20-1 to TRBJ2-2; maybe TRBD1 (5 bases). The V gene lost 4 bases and the J gene lost 0 bases, with 15 bases spanning the gap. CDR1 is DFQATT, CDR2 SNEGSKA, per germline (reference sequence). The CDR3 length is 16 residues.

This clonotype came up many times. As DNA, the CDR3 is TGTGCCATCAGCGCGCACGGGACAGGGATCTACGAGCAGTACTTC. As protein: CAISAHGTGIYEQYF. This chain connects TRBV10-3 to TRBJ2-7; TRBD1 agrees at 9 bases. Trimming removed 6 bases from V and 3 bases from J; junction bases left unmatched: 9. This CDR3 has 15 amino acids. Germline CDR1 reads ENHRY; CDR2 reads SYGVKD.